A selection of T cell receptor beta chains follows, all from one sample in a study of T cell repertoires in cytomegalovirus infection. One entry per CDR3 protein results from TCRdb running MiXCR on the reads. The sample has approximately 470,000 distinct CDR3 sequences; approximately 42% are singletons. Their antigen targets remain unknown. The sequenced sample was cultured PBMCs, obtained from culture after CMV antigen stimulation. These receptors originate from a human donor in good health (CMV status not recorded). Some clones in this sample may be carry-over from other donors' samples. Each CDR3 is given with its conserved first and last residue. D genes are given only for firm matches. Clone size is given for some rows only: seen once, a few or many times, or a class if the clone is expanded.

cdr3_length j_call clone_size d_call v_call cdr3_aa cdr3_nt
15 TRBJ1-1 NA TRBD1 TRBV6-6 CASSYQDRVGTEAFF TGTGCCAGCAGTTACCAAGACAGGGTGGGCACTGAAGCTTTCTTT
15 TRBJ2-5 NA TRBD1 TRBV25-1 CASSDDRGPGETQYF TGTGCCAGCAGTGACGACAGGGGACCGGGGGAGACCCAGTACTTC
13 TRBJ2-7 few NA TRBV7-6 CASSSTRNYEQYF TGTGCCAGCAGCTCAACAAGGAACTACGAGCAGTACTTC
14 TRBJ2-3 NA TRBD2 TRBV11-2 CASSLGLAGATQYF TGTGCCAGCAGCTTGGGACTAGCGGGAGCTACGCAGTATTTT
14 TRBJ2-5 NA NA TRBV7-2 CASSLRSVWETQYF TGTGCCAGCAGCTTACGTTCTGTTTGGGAGACCCAGTACTTC
13 TRBJ2-7 NA NA TRBV10-3 CAISERTTYEQYF TGTGCCATCAGTGAAAGAACGACCTACGAGCAGTACTTC
15 TRBJ2-1 NA TRBD2 TRBV7-6 CASGRTSGDYNEQFF TGTGCCAGCGGGCGGACTAGCGGGGATTACAATGAGCAGTTCTTC
16 TRBJ2-1 NA NA TRBV19 CASSIDLGGSYNEQFF TGTGCCAGTAGTATAGATCTAGGTGGCTCCTACAATGAGCAGTTCTTC
15 TRBJ2-1 NA NA TRBV11-3 CASSLSPFGKYEQFF TGTGCCAGCAGCTTATCCCCCTTTGGGAAGTATGAGCAGTTCTTC
15 TRBJ1-6 NA NA TRBV3-1 CASSGDGSYNSPLHF TGTGCCAGCAGCGGGGACGGATCCTATAATTCACCCCTCCACTTT
16 TRBJ2-1 NA TRBD2 TRBV12-3/TRBV12-4 CASSLILGGRAHEQFF TGTGCCAGCAGTTTAATTTTGGGAGGGAGGGCCCATGAGCAGTTCTTC
16 TRBJ2-1 NA TRBD2 TRBV4-1 CASSPPGLAGGLNQFF TGCGCCAGCAGCCCCCCGGGACTAGCGGGAGGGCTCAATCAGTTCTTC
15 TRBJ1-1 NA TRBD1 TRBV7-3 CASSFRTGGYTEAFF TGTGCCAGCAGCTTTCGGACAGGGGGGTACACTGAAGCTTTCTTT
14 TRBJ2-7 few NA TRBV7-2 CASSLLALRGEQYF TGTGCCAGCAGCTTACTAGCGCTCCGGGGAGAGCAGTACTTC
16 TRBJ2-1 few NA TRBV7-2 CASSPRRSVGVDEQFF TGTGCCAGCAGCCCTAGGAGGAGTGTCGGGGTAGATGAGCAGTTCTTC
14 TRBJ2-3 few NA TRBV28 CASSFSAVLNTQYF TGTGCCAGCAGTTTCTCGGCTGTTCTAAATACGCAGTATTTT
14 TRBJ1-6 NA NA TRBV4-1 CASSQARVSSPLHF TGCGCCAGCAGCCAAGCCAGGGTCAGTTCACCCCTCCACTTT
15 TRBJ2-7 NA TRBD1 TRBV12-5 CASGLGQGEAYEQYF TGTGCTAGTGGTTTGGGACAGGGGGAAGCCTACGAGCAGTACTTC
13 TRBJ2-2 NA NA TRBV10-3 CAISESATGELFF TGTGCCATCAGTGAGTCGGCCACCGGGGAGCTGTTTTTT
14 TRBJ2-1 NA TRBD2 TRBV7-4 CASSRSGGPHEQFF TGTGCCAGCAGCCGCTCGGGAGGGCCTCATGAGCAGTTCTTC
14 TRBJ1-6 many NA TRBV7-2 CASSLVGRNSPLHF TGTGCCAGCAGCTTGGTAGGGAGGAATTCACCCCTCCACTTT
16 TRBJ1-5 NA TRBD1 TRBV19 CASRIGTDYSNQPQHF TGTGCCAGTCGGATTGGGACAGATTATAGCAATCAGCCCCAGCATTTT
15 TRBJ1-2 NA NA TRBV7-6 CASSLIQGRDYGYTF TGTGCCAGCAGCTTAATACAGGGTCGGGACTATGGCTACACCTTC
17 TRBJ2-5 NA TRBD1 TRBV11-2 CASSQPRGTGGQETQYF TGTGCCAGCAGCCAGCCCCGGGGAACAGGGGGCCAAGAGACCCAGTACTTC
15 TRBJ1-2 NA NA TRBV5-3 CASKWADSPNYGYTF TGTGCCAGCAAATGGGCGGACAGCCCTAACTATGGCTACACCTTC
14 TRBJ2-5 few NA TRBV7-2 CASSAPSGRETQYF TGTGCCAGCAGCGCCCCATCGGGTAGAGAGACCCAGTACTTC
14 TRBJ2-2 NA NA TRBV28 CASSKSANTGELFF TGTGCCAGCAGCAAAAGTGCGAACACCGGGGAGCTGTTTTTT
15 TRBJ2-5 few TRBD2 TRBV5-4 CASSFGGGGRETQYF TGTGCCAGCAGCTTCGGGGGGGGGGGCCGAGAGACCCAGTACTTC
13 TRBJ1-1 NA NA TRBV18 CASSQQGFSEAFF TGTGCCAGCTCTCAACAGGGTTTTTCTGAAGCTTTCTTT
14 TRBJ1-5 many TRBD1 TRBV12-3/TRBV12-4 CASSLGTGNQPQHF TGTGCCAGCAGCTTGGGGACAGGGAACCAGCCCCAGCATTTT
14 TRBJ2-3 NA NA TRBV20-1 CSARHALTGDTQYF TGCAGTGCTAGACACGCACTTACGGGAGATACGCAGTATTTT
13 TRBJ2-7 few TRBD1 TRBV6-2/TRBV6-3 CASEVIGGHEQYF TGTGCCAGCGAAGTGATAGGGGGCCACGAGCAGTACTTC
15 TRBJ2-1 NA NA TRBV19 CASSIAFSAYNEQFF TGTGCCAGTAGTATTGCCTTTTCAGCCTACAATGAGCAGTTCTTC
16 TRBJ2-1 NA NA TRBV6-2/TRBV6-3 CASSYPALNAYNEQFF TGTGCCAGCAGTTACCCTGCCCTCAACGCCTACAATGAGCAGTTCTTC
14 TRBJ2-1 few NA TRBV2 CATARDTNYNEQFF TGTGCCACAGCCCGGGACACCAACTACAATGAGCAGTTCTTC
16 TRBJ2-3 once TRBD2 TRBV18 CASSQGLAGAGDTQYF TGTGCCAGCTCACAAGGACTAGCGGGAGCCGGAGATACGCAGTATTTT
15 TRBJ2-3 NA NA TRBV6-2/TRBV6-3 CASRPLEGRTDTQYF TGTGCCAGCAGACCCTTGGAGGGCCGGACAGATACGCAGTATTTT
16 TRBJ2-2 NA TRBD1 TRBV7-2 CASSPRTGANTGELFF TGTGCCAGCAGCCCTCGGACAGGGGCGAACACCGGGGAGCTGTTTTTT
15 TRBJ2-7 NA NA TRBV6-1 CASSYRGTSSYEQYF TGTGCCAGCAGTTACCGGGGGACCTCCTCCTACGAGCAGTACTTC
15 TRBJ1-1 NA NA TRBV5-4 CASSLDLGLNTEAFF TGTGCCAGCAGCTTGGATCTAGGTTTGAACACTGAAGCTTTCTTT
16 TRBJ2-5 few TRBD1 TRBV7-2 CASSLRTGLRDETQYF TGTGCCAGCAGCCTCCGGACAGGTCTAAGGGACGAGACCCAGTACTTC
12 TRBJ2-1 NA NA TRBV20-1 CSAMTVDNEQFF TGCAGTGCTATGACAGTGGACAATGAGCAGTTCTTC
13 TRBJ1-5 few NA TRBV19 CASSMTADQPQHF TGTGCCAGTAGTATGACGGCGGATCAGCCCCAGCATTTT
17 TRBJ2-5 NA TRBD2 TRBV7-6 CASSLAMAGGHQETQYF TGTGCCAGCAGCTTAGCGATGGCGGGGGGCCACCAAGAGACCCAGTACTTC
13 TRBJ2-1 NA TRBD2 TRBV11-2 CASKWGGDNEQFF TGTGCCAGCAAGTGGGGGGGGGACAATGAGCAGTTCTTC
15 TRBJ2-3 few TRBD2 TRBV12-3/TRBV12-4 CASRLWGGLTDTQYF TGTGCCAGCAGGCTATGGGGGGGGTTGACAGATACGCAGTATTTT
17 TRBJ1-5 once NA TRBV28 CASSLTAGAYSNQPQHF TGTGCCAGCAGTTTAACAGCAGGGGCCTATAGCAATCAGCCCCAGCATTTT
13 TRBJ1-1 NA NA TRBV12-3/TRBV12-4 CASSLSGVGEAFF TGTGCCAGCAGTCTTTCGGGGGTCGGTGAAGCTTTCTTT
11 TRBJ2-1 NA NA TRBV11-2 CASTEYNEQFF TGTGCCAGCACCGAATACAATGAGCAGTTCTTC
12 TRBJ2-7 NA TRBD1 TRBV29-1 CSVYRGSHEQYF TGCAGCGTCTACAGGGGTTCCCACGAGCAGTACTTC
11 TRBJ2-2 NA NA TRBV20-1 CSAVRLGELFF TGCAGTGCCGTACGGCTCGGGGAGCTGTTTTTT
14 TRBJ2-5 NA NA TRBV11-2 CASSLEPNGETQYF TGTGCCAGCAGCTTAGAACCCAACGGAGAGACCCAGTACTTC
20 TRBJ2-2 NA TRBD2 TRBV4-1 CASSQGTGTSGGAGTGELFF TGTGCCAGCAGCCAAGGTACCGGGACTAGCGGGGGGGCCGGCACCGGGGAGCTGTTTTTT
14 TRBJ2-7 NA TRBD1 TRBV20-1 CSARSRDRYYEQYF TGCAGTGCTAGAAGCCGGGACAGGTACTACGAGCAGTACTTC